The 8 T cell receptor beta chains below all came from one sample that was sequenced in a study of blood T cell repertoires in COVID-19. Clones were read by immunoSEQ multiplex PCR, and TCRdb kept only the in-frame ones, dropping some. The sample records about 35,000 clones, approximately 89% being singletons. Sequencing was performed on peripheral blood. The receptors were gathered from a man between 60 and 75 years old with active or convalescent COVID-19.

The genes are TRBV14 and TRBJ1-4, with TRBD1 matching 7 bases. This CDR3 has 16 amino acids. With 1 base clipped from V and 5 bases from J, the junction kept 7 bases outside the gene matches. The germline V gene encodes CDR1 SGHDN and CDR2 FVKESK. CDR3 in DNA: TGTGCCAGCAGCCAAGGGACAGGTCAAGGAAATGAAAAACTGTTTTTT. Translating it yields CASSQGTGQGNEKLFF.

The genes are TRBV28 and TRBJ1-2; D perhaps matches TRBD1 (5 bases). CDR3 length: 17 amino acids. Germline CDR1 is MDHEN and CDR2 is SYDVKM. Trimming took off 3 bases at V and 6 bases at J, with 23 bases between the two ends. In nucleotides, the CDR3 is TGTGCCAGCAGTTTCCAGGTCAAGACAGACCTCCTAGATGGCTACACCTTC. Translation gives CASSFQVKTDLLDGYTF.

This clone was counted a few times. V usage is TRBV15 and J usage is TRBJ2-2; 12 nucleotides match TRBD2. The CDR3 totals 18 residues. CDR1 is LNHNV, CDR2 YYDKDF, per germline (reference sequence). V dropped 0 bases and J dropped 6; count of bases not matched to a gene: 8. This CDR3 is CATSRDFASGRAPGELFF. The CDR3 DNA reads as TGTGCCACCAGCAGAGATTTCGCTAGCGGGAGGGCCCCCGGGGAGCTGTTTTTT.

The V and J genes are TRBV5-1 and TRBJ2-3, with D maybe TRBD2 (6 bases). The CDR3 runs 14 residues. With 4 bases removed from V and 0 bases from J, the gap between germline ends came to 9 bases. CDR1 is SGHRS, CDR2 YFSETQ, per germline. The CDR3 loop reads CASSAGGSTDTQYF. The DNA of the CDR3 is TGCGCCAGCAGCGCCGGGGGTAGCACAGATACGCAGTATTTT.

The V gene is TRBV2, the J gene TRBJ2-7; maybe TRBD1 (6 bases). The germline gives CDR1 SNHLY, CDR2 FYNNEI. The CDR3 loop spans 12 amino acids. The ends were cut back, 6 bases at V and 6 bases at J, with 12 bases in the middle. In DNA, the CDR3 is TGTGCCAGCAGCTCAGGGGCCCCCGAGCAGTACGTC. Its protein product is CASSSGAPEQYV.

The chain uses TRBV7-2 and TRBJ1-5; 7 bases are shared with TRBD1. CDR1 SGHTA and CDR2 FQGNSA come from the germline V gene. V was pared by 1 base and J by 7 bases, with 10 bases of the junction left unmatched. The CDR3 has 16 residues. The CDR3 DNA reads as TGTGCCAGCAGCTTAGGACAGGGAAAAGGAAAACAGCCCCAGCATTTT. This encodes CASSLGQGKGKQPQHF.

This rearrangement joins TRBV28 to TRBJ1-6; D may be TRBD1 (6 bases). V lost 2 bases and J lost 8, with 13 bases in between. The CDR3 consists of 15 residues. Germline CDR1 is MDHEN and CDR2 is SYDVKM. This chain's CDR3 is CASSLRGGGDSPLHF. The CDR3 DNA reads as TGTGCCAGCAGTTTAAGGGGAGGGGGTGATTCACCCCTCCACTTT.

The chain links TRBV2 to TRBJ2-1; 8 bases agree with TRBD2. The germline V gene encodes CDR1 SNHLY and CDR2 FYNNEI. J was trimmed by 8 bases and V by 3 bases; bases with no gene match: 3. The CDR3 spans 13 residues. CDR3 in DNA: TGTGCCAGCAGTGAGCGGGGGGTGGATGAGCAGTTCTTC. It is translated as CASSERGVDEQFF.